The TCR beta chain under discussion was sequenced for a study of beta chain features in type 1 diabetes. Points on this clone: Its antigen is still unknown.

The trim removed 1 base at V and 3 bases at J, leaving 3 bases unmatched. Germline CDR1 and CDR2: SGHTA and FQGNSA. The CDR3 totals 15 residues. As every portion of the isolated RNA was reverse transcribed, the sequencing read expressed TCRB transcripts. TCRdb's table, derived via immunoSEQ multiplex PCR, lists solely in-frame clones and lacks some. The data hold 220,000 or so clones, with roughly two thirds observed a single time. Findings and limits, study-wide: In every one of the four CD4+ subsets, TCRB CDR3s were moderately but significantly shorter in Type 1 diabetes patients. Sequencing of cDNA might inflate the share of cells that strongly express TCR.

The V gene is TRBV7-2, the J gene TRBJ2-1, with 7 positions matching TRBD1. The origin of this receptor is a young man in good health. Sequenced: naive CD4+ T cells from blood. The CDR3 loop is CASSLGGTVYNEQFF. CDR3 DNA sequence: TGTGCCAGCAGCTTAGGTGGGACAGTCTACAATGAGCAGTTCTTC.